This T cell receptor (beta chain) was observed in a study of cytomegalovirus exposure and HLA in healthy donors. General observations from the study: Cytomegalovirus association was listed for approximately 160 TCR beta chains. The Asian-associated ancestry cluster reportedly had fewer N-insertions than the approximately 670-donor mean in a later analysis. Sequencing probably produced one cluster of sequence variants that were highly shared. Near-uniform donor sequencing depth was presumed by presence/absence analyses.

Germline V gene sequence: CDR1 SGDLS, CDR2 YYNGEE. The CDR3 runs 14 residues. The V and J ends lost 0 bases and 2 bases respectively, with 8 bases between them. As for this clone: The antigen remains unidentified.

Amplification used 60 Vbeta primers and 13 Jbeta primers. Generated by immunoSEQ multiplex PCR, the TCRdb table keeps only in-frame clones and is missing some. The data hold about 200,000 clones, with around 77% observed a single time. This sequence was found in a woman under 40 in good health and CMV-seronegative. The chain has TRBV9 and TRBJ1-2, with D hard to call. Sequences were obtained from PBMCs. CDR3 DNA: TGTGCCAGCAGCGTAGATGGAGACAACTATGGCTACACCTTC. Translated, it gives CASSVDGDNYGYTF.